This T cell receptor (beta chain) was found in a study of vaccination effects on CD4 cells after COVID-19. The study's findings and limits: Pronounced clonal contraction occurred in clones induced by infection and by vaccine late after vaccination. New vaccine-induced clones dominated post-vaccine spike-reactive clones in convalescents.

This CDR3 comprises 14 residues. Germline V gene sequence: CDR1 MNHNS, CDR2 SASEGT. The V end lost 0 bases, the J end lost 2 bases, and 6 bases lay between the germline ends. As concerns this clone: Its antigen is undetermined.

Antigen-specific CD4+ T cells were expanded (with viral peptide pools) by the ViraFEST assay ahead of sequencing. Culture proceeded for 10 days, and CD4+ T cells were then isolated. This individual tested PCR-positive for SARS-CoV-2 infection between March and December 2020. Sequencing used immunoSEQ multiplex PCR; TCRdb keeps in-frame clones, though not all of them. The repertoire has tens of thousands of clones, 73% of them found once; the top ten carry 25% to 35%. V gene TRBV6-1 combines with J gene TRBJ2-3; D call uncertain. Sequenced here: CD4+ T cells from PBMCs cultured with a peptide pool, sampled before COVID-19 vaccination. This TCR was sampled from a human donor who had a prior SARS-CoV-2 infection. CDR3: CASSEAGFTDTQYF. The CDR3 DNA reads TGTGCCAGCAGTGAAGCTGGATTCACAGATACGCAGTATTTT.